This TCR beta chain is drawn from a study of T cell responses to AZD1222 COVID-19 vaccine. Whole-study context: Whether given at about 4 or about 12 weeks, second doses were pooled.

Generated by immunoSEQ multiplex PCR, the TCRdb table keeps only in-frame clones and is missing some. The sample lists 75,000 to 100,000 clones; about nine tenths were seen once. V gave up 0 bases and J gave up 0 bases, with 0 bases separating them. The V gene's germline CDR1 is SGHRS and CDR2 YFSETQ. This CDR3 is built from 13 residues. General study findings and limits: Spike was spanned by vaccine-associated CD4 TCRs, which were dominant at 160-218 and 743-854. Mostly white British, mostly female donors; authors suggested clonal diversity may be underestimated.

About this clone itself: Its matching antigen is unknown.

Sequencing was performed on peripheral blood, taken on day 0 of AZD1222 vaccination. The rearrangement uses TRBV5-1 and TRBJ2-2; D is unclear. The origin of this receptor is an adult in good health. CDR3 sequence: CASSLANTGELFF. CDR3 bases: TGCGCCAGCAGCTTGGCGAACACCGGGGAGCTGTTTTTT.